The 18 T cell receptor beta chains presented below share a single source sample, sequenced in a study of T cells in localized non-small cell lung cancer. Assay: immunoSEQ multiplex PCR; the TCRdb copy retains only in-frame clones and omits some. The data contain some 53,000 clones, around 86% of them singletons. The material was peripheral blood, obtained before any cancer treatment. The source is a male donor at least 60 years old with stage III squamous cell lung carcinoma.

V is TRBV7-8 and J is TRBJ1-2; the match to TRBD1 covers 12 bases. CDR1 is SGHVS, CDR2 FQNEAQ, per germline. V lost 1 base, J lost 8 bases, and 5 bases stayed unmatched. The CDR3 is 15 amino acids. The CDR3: CASSLVGDRGLGYTF. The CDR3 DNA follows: TGTGCCAGCAGCTTAGTTGGGGACAGGGGGCTCGGCTACACCTTC.

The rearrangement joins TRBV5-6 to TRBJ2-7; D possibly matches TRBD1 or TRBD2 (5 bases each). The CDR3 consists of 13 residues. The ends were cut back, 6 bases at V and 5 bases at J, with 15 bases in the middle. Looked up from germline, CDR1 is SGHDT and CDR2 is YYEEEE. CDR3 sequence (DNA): TGTGCCAGCACCCTGGGACGCAGCCACGAGCAGTACTTC. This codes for CASTLGRSHEQYF. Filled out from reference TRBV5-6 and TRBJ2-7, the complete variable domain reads DAGVTQSPTHLIKTRGQQVTLRCSPKSGHDTVSWYQQALGQGPQFIFQYYEEEERQRGNFPDRFSGHQFPNYSSELNVNALLLGDSALYLCASTLGRSHEQYFGPGTRLTVT.

The CDR3 region is CANQRGHSYEQYF. The CDR3 region has the DNA TGTGCCAACCAGCGGGGGCACTCCTACGAGCAGTACTTC. J is TRBJ2-7 and V is TRBV9, with TRBD2 identical over 8 bases. The CDR3 covers 13 residues. Trimming took 9 bases from V and 0 from J; bases not matched to a gene: 5. Germline V lookup: CDR1 SGDLS, CDR2 YYNGEE.

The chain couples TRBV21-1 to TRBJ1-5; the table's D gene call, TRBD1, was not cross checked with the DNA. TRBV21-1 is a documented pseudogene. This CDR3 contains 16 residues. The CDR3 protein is CASSPPSRQGEGPQHF. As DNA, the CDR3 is TGTGCCAGCAGCCCCCCCTCTAGACAGGGCGAAGGGCCCCAGCATTTT.

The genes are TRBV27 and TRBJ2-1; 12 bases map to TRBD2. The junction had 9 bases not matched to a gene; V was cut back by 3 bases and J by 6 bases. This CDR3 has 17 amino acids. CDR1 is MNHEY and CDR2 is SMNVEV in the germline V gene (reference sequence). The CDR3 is CASSFLPLAGGLNEQFF. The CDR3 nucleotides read TGTGCCAGCAGTTTCCTCCCACTAGCGGGGGGACTCAATGAGCAGTTCTTC.

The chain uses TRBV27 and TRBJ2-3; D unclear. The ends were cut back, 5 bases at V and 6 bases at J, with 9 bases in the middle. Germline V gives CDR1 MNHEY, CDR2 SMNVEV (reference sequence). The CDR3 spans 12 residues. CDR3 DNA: TGTGCCAGCAGTCCCTCGACGGATACGCAGTATTTT. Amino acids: CASSPSTDTQYF.

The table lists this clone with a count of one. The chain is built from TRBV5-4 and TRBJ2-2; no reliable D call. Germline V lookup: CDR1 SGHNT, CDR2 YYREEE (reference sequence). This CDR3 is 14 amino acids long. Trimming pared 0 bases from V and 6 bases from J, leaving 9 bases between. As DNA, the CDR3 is TGTGCCAGCAGCTTGGTGGGTAATCCCGGGGAGCTGTTTTTT. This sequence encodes CASSLVGNPGELFF.

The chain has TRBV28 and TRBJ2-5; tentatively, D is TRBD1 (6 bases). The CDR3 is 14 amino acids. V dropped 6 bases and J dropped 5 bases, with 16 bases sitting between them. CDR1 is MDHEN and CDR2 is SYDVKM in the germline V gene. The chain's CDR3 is CASSRGWGQETQYF. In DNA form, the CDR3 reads TGTGCCAGCAGCCGGGGCTGGGGGCAGGAGACCCAGTACTTC.

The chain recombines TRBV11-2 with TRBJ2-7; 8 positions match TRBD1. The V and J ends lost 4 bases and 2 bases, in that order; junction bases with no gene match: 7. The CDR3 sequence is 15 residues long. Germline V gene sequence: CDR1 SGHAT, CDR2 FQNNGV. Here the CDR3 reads CASSSGTGGTYEQYF. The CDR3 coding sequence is TGTGCCAGCAGCTCGGGGACAGGAGGGACCTACGAGCAGTACTTC.

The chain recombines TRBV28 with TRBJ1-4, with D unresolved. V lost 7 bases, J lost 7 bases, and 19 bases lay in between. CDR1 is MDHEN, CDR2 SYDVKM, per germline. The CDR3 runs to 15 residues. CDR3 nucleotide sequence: TGTGCCAGCACCACCGGGAGCACGGGGTCTGAAAAACTGTTTTTT. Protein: CASTTGSTGSEKLFF.

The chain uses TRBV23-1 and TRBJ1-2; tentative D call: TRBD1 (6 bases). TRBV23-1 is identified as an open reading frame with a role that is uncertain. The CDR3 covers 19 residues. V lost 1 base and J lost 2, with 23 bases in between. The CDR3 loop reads CASSQWRGTLRLLNYGYTF. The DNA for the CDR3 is TGCGCCAGCAGTCAATGGCGCGGGACACTACGACTCTTAAACTATGGCTACACCTTC.

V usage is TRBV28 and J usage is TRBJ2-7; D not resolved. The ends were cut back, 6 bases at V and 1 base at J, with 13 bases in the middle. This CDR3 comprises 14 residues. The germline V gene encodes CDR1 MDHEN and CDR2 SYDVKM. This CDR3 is CASSLDNWSYEQYF. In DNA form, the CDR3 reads TGTGCCAGCAGCTTAGACAATTGGTCCTACGAGCAGTACTTC.

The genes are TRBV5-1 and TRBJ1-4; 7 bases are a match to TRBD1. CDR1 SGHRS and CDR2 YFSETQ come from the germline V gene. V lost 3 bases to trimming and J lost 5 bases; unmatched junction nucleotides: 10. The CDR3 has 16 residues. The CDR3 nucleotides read TGCGCCAGCAGCTCAGGACAGGCTCTTAAGAATGAAAAACTGTTTTTT. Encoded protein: CASSSGQALKNEKLFF.

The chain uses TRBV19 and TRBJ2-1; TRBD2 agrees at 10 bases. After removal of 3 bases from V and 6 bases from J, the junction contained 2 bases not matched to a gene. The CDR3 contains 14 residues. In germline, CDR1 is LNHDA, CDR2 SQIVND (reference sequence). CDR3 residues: CASSMSGGVNEQFF. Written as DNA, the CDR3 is TGTGCCAGTAGTATGAGCGGGGGGGTCAATGAGCAGTTCTTC.

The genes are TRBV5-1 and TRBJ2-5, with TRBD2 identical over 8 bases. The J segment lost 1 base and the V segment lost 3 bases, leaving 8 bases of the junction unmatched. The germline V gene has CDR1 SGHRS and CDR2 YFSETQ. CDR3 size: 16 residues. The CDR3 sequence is CASSSTGREVQETQYF. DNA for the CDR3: TGCGCCAGCAGCTCAACCGGGAGGGAGGTCCAAGAGACCCAGTACTTC.

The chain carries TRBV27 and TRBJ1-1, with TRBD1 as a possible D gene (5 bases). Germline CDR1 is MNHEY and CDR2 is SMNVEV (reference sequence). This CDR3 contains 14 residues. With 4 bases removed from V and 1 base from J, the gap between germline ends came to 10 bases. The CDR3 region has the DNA TGTGCCAGCAGTTACCAAGACAGGAACACTGAAGCTTTCTTT. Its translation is CASSYQDRNTEAFF.

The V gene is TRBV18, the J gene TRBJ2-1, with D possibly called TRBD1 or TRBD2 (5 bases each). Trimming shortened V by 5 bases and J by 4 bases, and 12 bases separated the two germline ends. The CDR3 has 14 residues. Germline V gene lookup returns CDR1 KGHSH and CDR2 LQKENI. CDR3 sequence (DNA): TGTGCCAGCTCAGGGTTCGAGGGGTACAATGAGCAGTTCTTC. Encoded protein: CASSGFEGYNEQFF. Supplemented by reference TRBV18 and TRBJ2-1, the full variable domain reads NAGVMQNPRHLVRRRGQEARLRCSPMKGHSHVYWYRQLPEEGLKFMVYLQKENIIDESGMPKERFSAEFPKEGPSILRIQQVVRGDSAAYFCASSGFEGYNEQFFGPGTRLTVL.

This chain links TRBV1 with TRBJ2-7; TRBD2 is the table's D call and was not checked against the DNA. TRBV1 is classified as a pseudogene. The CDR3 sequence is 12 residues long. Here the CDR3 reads CTSSHPPYEQYF. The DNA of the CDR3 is TGCACCAGCAGCCACCCTCCCTACGAGCAGTACTTC.